The entry below gives a single T cell receptor beta chain sequence along with its context. Its recognized antigen is unknown. No qualities accompany the bases; no much larger clone lies one base away. The CDR3 regions of human TCRbeta chains were analyzed by immunosequencing. In the source study's methods: TCRs in the repertoires were matched against a reference library of SARS-CoV-2-specific TCRs that had been generated with the MIRA antigen-specificity platform. Breadth meant the fraction of unique TCRs that were SARS-CoV-2-associated, whereas depth meant the fraction of total T cells that were SARS-CoV-2-associated. Using the MIRA data, every spike-specific TCR was mapped to the spike region that the TCR reacted to and assigned to either a CD4 or a CD8 class. Log10-transformed breadth and depth values were compared by one-way ANOVA with Sidak's multiple comparisons tests. TCRdb retrieved this table from immuneACCESS and kept in-frame rearrangements only. Not all clones are present; in checked studies, unresolved V genes account for under half, and no reason is known for the remainder. Clonal size and the V and J genes are those of that table, whereas D and trimming came from the DNA. Counted in this sample were around 140,000 clones; approximately 90% of them appeared once. The ten largest clones take up roughly 4% of the sample.

The sample is drawn from a study of T cell responses to AZD1222 COVID-19 vaccine (dated by TCRdb to about 2021). A note on the overall study: Because spike-specific TCR depth and breadth did not differ between the two schedules, AZD1222 recipients who got a second dose at roughly 4 weeks were pooled with those who got a second dose at roughly 12 weeks. TCR sequencing was performed for 230 to 250 trial participants, of whom around 200 were given two doses of AZD1222 and around 25 were given two doses of MenACWY control vaccine. Trial participants were enrolled by age into 18-55, 56-69 and 70-plus year subgroups, with 148, 28 and 57 TCR-sequenced participants respectively.

The time point tag for this specimen amounts to: baseline before first vaccination. Samples from vaccinated people were obtained from the UK trials COV001 and COV002, which included a single-blind randomized controlled phase 2/3 trial of AZD1222 (ChAdOx1 nCoV-19) in healthy adults. For TCRbeta chain sequencing, PBMC samples from trial participants were taken at day 0 and at day 28 after the second dose. Overall study results and their limits: In the small 56-69-year group, the increase in depth fell short of significance, most likely because of low power. Epitopes outside the regions mutated in the B.1.351 and B.1.1.7 variants were reportedly recognized by nearly half of the unique spike-specific TCRs. Vaccine-associated CD4 TCRs spanned the whole spike protein, with dominant responses in regions 160-218 and 743-854. After two AZD1222 doses, both the breadth and the depth of spike-specific TCRs were significantly higher than at day 0 and than in MenACWY recipients. Because no day 14 peak-response samples were available, repertoires were characterized only after the peak T cell response. Most participants were white British and females outnumbered males, and the authors suggested that clonal diversity may have been underestimated. Conclusions about previously exposed vaccinees are limited, since just five or six AZD1222 recipients were seropositive for SARS-CoV-2 at baseline.

Cut back by 4 bases and 0 bases, the V and J ends lie 10 bases apart. From the cysteine up to the phenylalanine, the CDR3 has a length of 15 residues. Only the CDR3 portion is preserved as DNA: 45 bases, with reading frame beginning at the first base. As encoded in the germline V gene (reference sequence), CDR1 is WNHNN while CDR2 is SYGVQD. The sample in question was peripheral blood, obtained on day 0 of AZD1222 vaccination. This clonotype originated in an adult in good health. The V and J genes are TRBV10-1 and TRBJ2-1; the D segment could be TRBD1, given 5 matching bases. CDR3 protein: CASSADRSSYNEQFF. The DNA reads TGCGCCAGCAGTGCTGACAGAAGCTCCTACAATGAGCAGTTCTTC.